The sequence of this T cell receptor beta chain was determined in a study of blood T cells in healthy people across ages (dated by TCRdb to the mid-2010s). About the full investigation: In model experiments, template switching captured about one uniquely barcoded TCR beta cDNA molecule for every two T cells. The study measured age-related changes in TCR beta repertoire diversity using deep sequencing normalized with unique cDNA molecular identifiers. The donors were split into four age groups: young (average around 15 years), middle-aged (about 40), aged (roughly 65) and long-lived (under 85). Donors of different ages were randomly distributed across sequencing lanes to avoid experimental bias. The study analyzed two additional independent replicas of 1 million unique cDNA reads from the same blood draw for two donors, one aged 18 to 30 and one aged 80 or older.

Overall study results and their limits: Because profiling used bulk unsorted PBMCs, naive and antigen-experienced compartments could not be compared conclusively. Because the CMV infection status of the donors was unknown, age-related changes in expanded clonotypes may potentially have been confounded. Observed TCR beta diversity per million T cells fell roughly linearly with age, and a significant reduction was already apparent by age around 36. Estimates of total diversity from one million sequenced T cells were regarded as lower bounds and underestimates. Observed TCR beta diversity correlated strongly with the percentage of naive T cells measured by flow cytometry. Compared with the aged group, the long-lived group had more naive CD4+ T cells, fewer expanded clones and increased TCR diversity, a pattern suggesting age selection.

Between the V and J ends, shortened by 6 bases and 5 bases respectively, the junction contains 17 bases. The CDR3 has 14 amino acids, counting the end cysteine and phenylalanine. Only the CDR3 DNA stays, 42 bases, in frame from base 1. CDR1 and CDR2 are drawn from the germline V gene: MNHEY, SVGEGT. The table lists this clonotype with a few counts. Its target antigen remains unknown. Qualities for individual bases were not recorded, and no much larger clone is one base off. The protocol used for the library was 5' RACE. TCRdb lists the instrument as Illumina HiSeq 2500. A second about 7 to 12 cycle PCR used a sample-barcoded 5' primer and a J-beta primer mix. A unique molecular identifier was introduced onto each TCR beta cDNA molecule by a template-switch 5' adaptor carrying 12 random nucleotides. Each sample yielded at least 2.5 million CDR3-containing paired-end reads. First-strand cDNA was synthesized from all RNA with the Mint cDNA synthesis kit, primed by a TRBC-specific oligonucleotide. All cDNA was treated with uracil-DNA glycosylase and then went through a first 18-cycle PCR with the universal primers M1SS and BC2_uni_R. From the authors' description of their analysis: For normalization, 1 million high-quality reads, each with a distinct molecular identifier, were randomly selected from each sample. Reads with shared molecular identifiers were discarded instead of being binned into consensus sequences. MiTCR, run with a Q25 quality threshold and the strictest error-elimination algorithm, handled CDR3 identification, clonotype clustering and error correction. Lower-bound total TCR beta diversity was estimated with a nonparametric unseen species model using Euler transformation. TCRdb reran the public reads through fastp at Q25 and MiXCR, keeping productive beta chains. Rows with one shared CDR3 protein collapse into an entry with the most common genes and DNA. TCRdb, rather than the study authors, made the V and J calls. This sample holds about 970,000 distinct CDR3 sequences; roughly 47% were observed only once. Clones ranked in the top ten supply about 21% of the sample.

The donors were about 40 Caucasian individuals from Russia, aged roughly 6 to 95 years, who were systemically healthy. Each donor gave 8 to 10 milliliters of peripheral blood, collected into EDTA-treated Vacutainer tubes. Ficoll-Paque density-gradient centrifugation was used to isolate PBMCs, with at least 6.5 million per sample. Trizol reagent was used to extract total RNA from the PBMCs, yielding at least 5.5 micrograms per sample. The percentages of naive CD45RAhigh/CD27high T cells were determined by flow cytometry on a PBMC aliquot from every donor. This receptor was taken from a woman aged 60 to 75 in good health. Sequencing used blood. The rearrangement joined TRBV6-2 or TRBV6-3 to TRBJ2-7; no confident D gene assignment can be made. At the DNA level, the sequence is TGTGCCAGCAGCCCACCTTACGAATGGAACGAGCAGTACTTC. This gives the protein CASSPPYEWNEQYF.